This T cell receptor (beta chain) was sequenced in a study of response to subunit inactivated influenza vaccine. CDR1 and CDR2 from the germline V gene are KGHDR and SFDVKD. Trimming shortened V by 6 bases and J by 3 bases, and 11 bases separated the two germline ends. The CDR3 length is 14 residues. MiXCR, applied by TCRdb to the RT-PCR reads, yields one record per CDR3 protein. The sample holds 500,000 to 600,000 distinct CDR3 sequences, about an eighth seen once. This clonotype showed up just a few times. Antigen specificity is unknown. Study-level findings and limits: With each seasonal influenza vaccination, the authors suggested, few new T cells are recruited.

This sequence originates from a middle-aged man who received an inactivated influenza vaccine. Sequenced material: PBMCs from blood, taken on the day of vaccination. This rearrangement joins TRBV24-1 to TRBJ1-5; TRBD1 is a possible D gene (5 bases). The CDR3 protein is CATSRAGLNQPQHF. CDR3 nucleotides: TGTGCCACCAGTAGGGCAGGGCTCAATCAGCCCCAGCATTTT.